The 22 T cell receptor beta chains given below trace back to one sample, sequenced in a study of early T cells in non-severe SARS-CoV-2 infection. Via MiXCR, TCRdb re-called the 5' RACE reads, giving one row per CDR3 protein. The table has approximately 66,000 distinct CDR3 sequences, more than 10% seen once; the top ten hold more than 0.9%. This specimen was whole blood, taken at baseline. The receptors stem from an adult who was a healthcare worker with PCR-confirmed SARS-CoV-2 infection or an uninfected control (not recorded which). The donor label of this sample is uncertain.

The V call is TRBV11-2, the J call TRBJ1-5, with 8 bases lining up with TRBD1. Germline assignment: CDR1 SGHAT and CDR2 FQNNGV. After removal of 4 bases from V and 7 bases from J, the junction contained 3 bases not matched to a gene. The CDR3 loop spans 13 amino acids. CDR3 loop: CASSSGQVQPQHF. The CDR3 region has the DNA TGTGCCAGCAGCTCGGGACAGGTCCAGCCCCAGCATTTT.

This chain uses TRBV6-5 with TRBJ2-6; 11 nucleotides match TRBD2. The CDR3 is made up of 19 amino acids. Germline loops: CDR1 MNHEY, CDR2 SVGAGI. The ends lost 6 bases at V and 0 bases at J; junction bases unmatched: 10. The CDR3, as DNA: TGTGCCAGCAGAGCGACGACTAGCGGGATTTCCTCTGGGGCCAACGTCCTGACTTTC. Protein: CASRATTSGISSGANVLTF.

The genes are TRBV6-1 and TRBJ1-5; D gene unclear. The V gene lost 4 bases and the J gene lost 0 bases, with 4 bases spanning the gap. This CDR3 has 13 amino acids. Germline V lookup: CDR1 MNHNS, CDR2 SASEGT. CDR3 region: CASSVLSNQPQHF. The CDR3 DNA reads as TGTGCCAGCAGTGTCCTTAGCAATCAGCCCCAGCATTTT.

This clonotype was counted only a few times. This chain links TRBV9 with TRBJ1-5; D gene unclear. Trimming removed 0 bases at V and 5 bases at J, with 9 bases between. CDR3 length: 14 residues. CDR1 is SGDLS and CDR2 is YYNGEE in the germline V gene. The chain's CDR3 is CASSVGHSDQPQHF. In DNA form, the CDR3 reads TGTGCCAGCAGCGTAGGGCACAGCGATCAGCCCCAGCATTTT.

V gene TRBV6-6 combines with J gene TRBJ2-5; D remains unclear. This CDR3 spans 10 amino acids. Germline assignment: CDR1 MNHNY and CDR2 SVGAGI (reference sequence). The germline V and J ends were trimmed by 6 bases and 5 bases, with 4 bases remaining between them. CDR3 region: CASREETQYF. The CDR3 bases are TGTGCCAGCAGGGAGGAGACCCAGTACTTC.

This clonotype was counted only a few times. The genes are TRBV2 and TRBJ2-1; weak D call: TRBD1 (5 bases). Germline V lookup: CDR1 SNHLY, CDR2 FYNNEI. With 7 bases removed from V and 1 base from J, the gap between germline ends came to 14 bases. The length of the CDR3 is 15 residues. CDR3 coding DNA: TGTGCCAGCATTCCAGGGTGGACATCCTACAATGAGCAGTTCTTC. This gives the protein CASIPGWTSYNEQFF.

The genes are TRBV5-1 and TRBJ1-1, with unresolved D. Germline V gene data show CDR1 as SGHRS and CDR2 as YFSETQ. This CDR3 spans 13 amino acids. V was clipped by 4 bases and J by 0 bases, with 7 bases between them. The DNA for the CDR3 is TGCGCCAGCAGCAATAATTTGAACACTGAAGCTTTCTTT. This encodes CASSNNLNTEAFF. The whole variable domain, filled in from reference TRBV5-1 and TRBJ1-1, reads KAGVTQTPRYLIKTRGQQVTLSCSPISGHRSVSWYQQTPGQGLQFLFEYFSETQRNKGNFPGRFSGRQFSNSRSEMNVSTLELGDSALYLCASSNNLNTEAFFGQGTRLTVV.

This clonotype was seen more than once but under ten times. The V and J genes are TRBV2 and TRBJ2-5, with a possible D match to TRBD1 (6 bases). V was clipped by 4 bases and J by 3 bases, with 15 bases between them. The CDR3 contains 15 residues. CDR1 and CDR2 (germline): SNHLY, FYNNEI. The CDR3 sequence: CASSAEGDRKETQYF. In nucleotides, the CDR3 is TGTGCCAGCAGTGCCGAGGGGGATAGAAAAGAGACCCAGTACTTC.

This clonotype was seen a few times. This rearrangement joins TRBV12-3 or TRBV12-4 to TRBJ2-3; D remains ambiguous. Trimming left V 7 bases short and J 3 bases short, with 8 bases between. This CDR3 region has 12 residues. The CDR3 reads CASTSRTDTQYF. In DNA form, the CDR3 reads TGTGCCAGCACCTCCCGGACAGATACGCAGTATTTT.

This clonotype was counted only a few times. The rearrangement joins TRBV6-5 to TRBJ2-3; D could derive from TRBD1 or TRBD2 (5 bases each). V shed 2 bases and J shed 2 bases, with 8 bases lying between them. The length of the CDR3 is 14 residues. In germline, CDR1 is MNHEY, CDR2 SVGAGI. The CDR3 spells CASSYGGTTDTQYF. CDR3 DNA: TGTGCCAGCAGTTACGGGGGTACCACAGATACGCAGTATTTT.

The V gene is TRBV5-1, the J gene TRBJ2-1; 8 bases align to TRBD2. Germline CDR1 is SGHRS and CDR2 is YFSETQ. V shed 3 bases, J shed 4 bases, and the junction held 12 bases outside the gene matches. The CDR3 runs to 17 residues. The CDR3 is CASSWSGERGPYNEQFF. CDR3 DNA: TGCGCCAGCAGCTGGAGCGGGGAGCGGGGGCCTTACAATGAGCAGTTCTTC.

The V gene is TRBV13, the J gene TRBJ1-6; TRBD1 is a possible D gene (5 bases). The CDR3 is made up of 18 amino acids. V gave up 2 bases and J gave up 0 bases, with 14 bases separating them. CDR1 and CDR2 (germline): PRHDT, FYEKMQ (reference sequence). The CDR3 DNA is TGTGCCAGCAGCTTACTTAGGGGTAGGAGCTCCTATAATTCACCCCTCCACTTT. Translation: CASSLLRGRSSYNSPLHF.

The J gene is TRBJ2-3, the V gene TRBV19, with D unresolved. V dropped 5 bases and J dropped 5 bases, with 11 bases sitting between them. In germline, CDR1 is LNHDA, CDR2 SQIVND (reference sequence). The CDR3 runs 13 residues. The CDR3 is CASSVTERDTQYF. The CDR3 nucleotides are TGTGCCAGTAGTGTGACGGAGAGAGATACGCAGTATTTT.

This clonotype came up a few times. The chain carries TRBV20-1 and TRBJ1-2, with 7 bases matching TRBD1. This CDR3 is built from 16 residues. Germline V gene data show CDR1 as DFQATT and CDR2 as SNEGSKA (reference sequence). V lost 3 bases, J lost 0 bases, and 10 bases stayed unmatched. CDR3 sequence reads: CSASLTSGTANYGYTF. The CDR3 DNA is TGCAGTGCTAGTCTAACCTCCGGGACAGCTAACTATGGCTACACCTTC.

The V call is TRBV20-1, the J call TRBJ1-1; 7 bases align to TRBD1. Germline lookup yields CDR1 DFQATT and CDR2 SNEGSKA (reference sequence). V trimming: 0 bases; J trimming: 0 bases; junction bases outside the gene matches: 4. CDR3 length: 15 amino acids. The CDR3 spells CSARDRQGLNTEAFF. The CDR3 nucleotides are TGCAGTGCTAGAGACCGACAGGGCCTGAACACTGAAGCTTTCTTT.

The chain employs TRBV12-3 or TRBV12-4 and TRBJ1-3; D is possibly TRBD1 (6 bases). V was trimmed by 6 bases and J by 0 bases, leaving 12 bases between them. This CDR3 is built from 15 residues. The CDR3 coding sequence is TGTGCCAGCAGCTCCACAGGGAACTCTGGAAACACCATATATTTT. It yields the protein CASSSTGNSGNTIYF.

This chain joins TRBV20-1 and TRBJ1-2, with 10 bases aligning to TRBD1. V trimming: 3 bases; J trimming: 8 bases; junction bases outside the gene matches: 15. Germline CDR1 DFQATT, CDR2 SNEGSKA (reference sequence). The CDR3 is 16 amino acids. The CDR3 loop reads CSARGDRGLRFVGYTF. CDR3 in DNA: TGCAGTGCTAGGGGCGACAGGGGGCTTAGATTCGTCGGCTACACCTTC.

This clonotype came up many times. The CDR3 DNA is TGCGCCAGCAGCCAAGGACCGGGACAGAACTACAATGAGCAGTTCTTC. It translates to CASSQGPGQNYNEQFF. The chain recombines TRBV4-1 with TRBJ2-1, with TRBD1 matching 7 bases. This CDR3 contains 16 residues. V gave up 1 base and J gave up 3 bases; unmatched junction bases: 6. Germline values: CDR1 MGHRA, CDR2 YSYEKL.

This clonotype was seen at least ten times. The rearrangement joins TRBV12-3 or TRBV12-4 to TRBJ1-5; D gene ambiguous. Deletions cut 6 bases from V and 4 bases from J, with 13 bases between. The length of the CDR3 is 14 residues. This CDR3 reads CASSMTMYNQPQHF. In DNA form, the CDR3 reads TGTGCCAGCAGCATGACTATGTATAATCAGCCCCAGCATTTT.

In this sample, this clonotype turned up many times. J is TRBJ2-2 and V is TRBV10-1; no reliable D call. The CDR3 consists of 15 residues. Trimming shortened V by 2 bases and J by 1 base, and 8 bases separated the two germline ends. Germline CDR1 is WNHNN and CDR2 is SYGVQD (reference sequence). CDR3 sequence (DNA): TGCGCCAGCAGTGAGAATGGGGTGAACACCGGGGAGCTGTTTTTT. It codes for CASSENGVNTGELFF.

V is TRBV6-6 and J is TRBJ2-1, with 10 bases aligning to TRBD2. This CDR3 spans 16 amino acids. Germline trimming cut 0 bases from V and 3 bases from J; bases unmatched to any gene: 2. The germline V gene has CDR1 MNHNY and CDR2 SVGAGI (reference sequence). As DNA, the CDR3 is TGTGCCAGCAGTTACTCTTCTAGCGGGGGCTACAATGAGCAGTTCTTC. The encoded protein is CASSYSSSGGYNEQFF.

The chain uses TRBV3-1 and TRBJ2-3, with TRBD1 as a possible D gene (5 bases). In germline, CDR1 is LGHDT, CDR2 YNNKEL (reference sequence). This CDR3 is 14 amino acids long. V gave up 1 base and J gave up 2 bases, with 7 bases separating them. In DNA form, the CDR3 reads TGTGCCAGCAGCCAAGTACAGGCCACAGATACGCAGTATTTT. It encodes CASSQVQATDTQYF.